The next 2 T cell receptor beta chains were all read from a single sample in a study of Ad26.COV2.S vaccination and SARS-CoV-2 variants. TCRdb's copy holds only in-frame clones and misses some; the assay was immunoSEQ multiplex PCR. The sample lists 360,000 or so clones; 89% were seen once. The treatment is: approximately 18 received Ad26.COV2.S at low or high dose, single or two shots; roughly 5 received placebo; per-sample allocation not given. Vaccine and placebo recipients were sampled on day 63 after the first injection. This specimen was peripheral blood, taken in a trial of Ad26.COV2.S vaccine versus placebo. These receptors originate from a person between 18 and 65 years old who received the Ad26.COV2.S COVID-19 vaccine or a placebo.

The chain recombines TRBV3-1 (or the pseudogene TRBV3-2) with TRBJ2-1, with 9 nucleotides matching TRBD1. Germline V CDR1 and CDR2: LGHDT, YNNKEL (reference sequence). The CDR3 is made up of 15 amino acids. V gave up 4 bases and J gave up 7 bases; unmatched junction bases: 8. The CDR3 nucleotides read TGTGCCAGCAGCCCTCGGGACAGGGTGCGGAATGAGCAGTTCTTC. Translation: CASSPRDRVRNEQFF.

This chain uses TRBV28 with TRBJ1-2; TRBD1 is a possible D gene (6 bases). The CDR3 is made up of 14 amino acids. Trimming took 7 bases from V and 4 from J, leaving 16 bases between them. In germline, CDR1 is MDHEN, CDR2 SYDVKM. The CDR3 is CASTKGGQSYGYTF. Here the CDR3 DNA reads TGTGCCAGCACCAAGGGTGGACAGAGCTATGGCTACACCTTC.